One T cell receptor (beta chain) is described in this entry. These data come from a study of Graves' ophthalmopathy and Graves' hyperthyroidism. Amplifying from RNA transcripts, the study obtained TCR beta CDR3 regions. HTBI primers were employed in first-round RT-PCR, then a second-round multiplex PCR followed. TCRdb ran MiXCR on the multiplex PCR reads and lists one entry per CDR3 protein. The sample gives hundreds of thousands of distinct CDR3 sequences, roughly 21% of which show up once; roughly 3% is in the top ten. V gave up 0 bases and J gave up 5 bases, with 8 bases separating them. The CDR3 is 13 amino acids. Germline assignment: CDR1 SGHRS and CDR2 YFSETQ.

The TCR comes from a woman between 18 and 29 years old with stable Graves' hyperthyroidism. The rearrangement joins TRBV5-1 to TRBJ1-1; no definite D call. The source material was peripheral blood. CDR3 DNA: TGCGCCAGCAGCTTGGCCGCTGTTACTGAAGCTTTCTTT. Its protein product is CASSLAAVTEAFF.